This T cell receptor (beta chain) was identified in a study of immune evolution from preneoplasia to lung adenocarcinoma (dated by TCRdb to 2020 to 2023). About the full investigation: Immune contexture across lung adenocarcinoma precursors and invasive adenocarcinoma was profiled using immune gene expression, TCR sequencing and multiplex immunofluorescence. The sample size depended on which specimens were available, not on a prior power calculation. POLYSOLVER was used to infer Class I HLA alleles from exome data, and LOHHLA was used to detect allele-specific HLA loss. A total of around 56 patients with pulmonary nodules who underwent surgical resection were included in the overall cohort. According to the study, about 110 samples went through TCR sequencing. TCR sequencing data came from roughly 51 patients. The immune data were integrated with whole exome sequencing and methylation data obtained from the same cohort of nodules. Resected precursor lesions (AAH, AIS, MIA) and invasive adenocarcinomas were compared against paired morphologically normal lung tissue.

Worth noting for this clone: The antigen it binds to is not known. There are no base qualities to consult, and no much larger clone falls within one base.

The immunoSEQ hsTCRbeta Kit was used to sequence TCR beta CDR3 regions from DNA. In the paper's pipeline: TCR sequencing data were analysed with the ImmunoSEQ Analyzer. T cell clonality was defined as 1 minus Pielou's evenness, as computed on productive rearrangements. To measure T cell diversity, the inverse Simpson index was applied to productive templates. T cell density was defined as TCR beta template counts normalized to usable DNA, with usable DNA estimated by amplification and sequencing of housekeeping genes. TCR metrics were compared across histologic stages using two-sided Kruskal-Wallis tests. TCRdb provides this immuneACCESS table in a form limited to in-frame rearrangements. Some clones are lacking; in checked studies, under half of them reflect an unresolved V gene, and why the rest are absent is not known. The DNA gave D and trimming, while V, J and clone size come from that table. This sample is represented by some 5,000 clones; less than 80% of them were singletons. Around 8% of the sample lies in the top ten.

The germline V gene specifies SGHDT as CDR1 and YYEEEE as CDR2. From the cysteine up to the phenylalanine, the CDR3 has a length of 14 residues. The DNA shown is the 42-base CDR3, in frame from base 1. V gives up 0 bases and J gives up 4 bases, and the segment between their germline ends measures 11 bases. Resection was performed on patients in Japan or China between about 2013 and 2017. Two lung cancer pathologists independently confirmed the histologic diagnosis of each case on H&E slides. The AllPrep DNA/RNA FFPE Kit was used to isolate DNA from FFPE tissue. General study outcomes and caveats: The highest clonality was observed in normal lung, whereas higher T cell density and diversity but lower clonality appeared to be present in later-stage lesions. All patients were from Japan and China, so applicability to Western populations was uncertain. The findings reflected association rather than direct causation, and larger cohorts with long-term follow-up and longitudinal biopsies were considered necessary. The highest top T cell clone frequencies were observed in normal lung, and a progressive decrease in top T cell clone frequencies appeared to occur from AAH through AIS, MIA and invasive adenocarcinoma.

The rearrangement combines TRBV5-6 with TRBJ2-7, and TRBD1 may be the D gene, going by 6 matching bases. The sequencing input was FFPE adjacent normal lung tissue. This sequence was found in a person aged 55-79 years with lung adenocarcinoma. The CDR3 protein sequence reads: CASSLEGHWYEQYF. The DNA sequence is given as TGTGCCAGCAGCTTGGAGGGACATTGGTACGAGCAGTACTTC.